A single count supports the clone carrying this TCR beta chain. No antigen is known for it. These data belong to a study of T cell responses to AZD1222 COVID-19 vaccine. Sequencing was performed with immunoSEQ multiplex PCR; in TCRdb, only in-frame clones are kept and a portion is missing. The sample holds more than 100,000 clones, roughly 90% seen once. Study results and limitations: Sampled repertoires all dated from after the peak T cell response. Researchers report vaccine-associated CD4 TCRs spanning spike, with dominance at 160-218 and 743-854. Just a handful of AZD1222 recipients were seropositive at baseline.

This clonotype originated in an adult in good health. The sequenced sample was peripheral blood, obtained on day 0 of AZD1222 vaccination.

CDR3 loop: CASSPQGEAFF. DNA for the CDR3: TGTGCCAGCTCACCCCAGGGGGAAGCTTTCTTT. The chain links TRBV18 to TRBJ1-1; D might be TRBD1 (6 bases). Between the trimmed V and J ends, which lost 3 bases and 8 bases, there was a span of 7 bases. CDR3 length: 11 residues. Germline V gene lookup returns CDR1 KGHSH and CDR2 LQKENI.